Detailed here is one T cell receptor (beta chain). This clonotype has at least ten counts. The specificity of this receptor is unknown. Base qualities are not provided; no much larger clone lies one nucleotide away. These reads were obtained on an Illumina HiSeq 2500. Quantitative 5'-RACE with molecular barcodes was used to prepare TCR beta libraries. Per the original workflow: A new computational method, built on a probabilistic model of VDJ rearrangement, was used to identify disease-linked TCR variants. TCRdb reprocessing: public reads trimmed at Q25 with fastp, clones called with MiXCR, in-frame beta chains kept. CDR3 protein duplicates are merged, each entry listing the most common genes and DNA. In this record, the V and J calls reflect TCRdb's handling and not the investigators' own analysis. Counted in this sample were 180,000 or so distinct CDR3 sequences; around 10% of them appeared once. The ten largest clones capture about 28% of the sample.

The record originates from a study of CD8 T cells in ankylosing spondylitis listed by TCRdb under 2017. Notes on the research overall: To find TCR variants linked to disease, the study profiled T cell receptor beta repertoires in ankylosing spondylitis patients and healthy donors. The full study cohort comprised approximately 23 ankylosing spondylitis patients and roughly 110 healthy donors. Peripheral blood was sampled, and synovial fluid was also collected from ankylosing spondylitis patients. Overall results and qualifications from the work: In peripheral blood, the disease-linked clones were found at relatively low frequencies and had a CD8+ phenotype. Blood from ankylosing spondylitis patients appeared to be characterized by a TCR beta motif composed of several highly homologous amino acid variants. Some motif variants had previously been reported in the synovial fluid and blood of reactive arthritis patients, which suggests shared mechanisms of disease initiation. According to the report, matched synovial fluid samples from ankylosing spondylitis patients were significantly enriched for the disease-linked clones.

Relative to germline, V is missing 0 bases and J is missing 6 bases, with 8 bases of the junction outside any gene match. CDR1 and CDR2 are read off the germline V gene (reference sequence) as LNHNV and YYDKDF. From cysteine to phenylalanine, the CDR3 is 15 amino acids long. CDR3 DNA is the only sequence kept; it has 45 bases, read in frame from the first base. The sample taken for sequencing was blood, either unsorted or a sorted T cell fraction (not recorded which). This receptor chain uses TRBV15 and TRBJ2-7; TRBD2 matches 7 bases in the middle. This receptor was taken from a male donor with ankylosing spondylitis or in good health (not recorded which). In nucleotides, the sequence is TGTGCCACCAGCAGAGATCGGGGAGCGGGAAGCGAGCAGTACTTC. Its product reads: CATSRDRGAGSEQYF. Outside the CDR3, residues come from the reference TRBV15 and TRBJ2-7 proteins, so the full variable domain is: DAMVIQNPRYQVTQFGKPVTLSCSQTLNHNVMYWYQQKSSQAPKLLFHYYDKDFNNEADTPDNFQSRRPNTSFCFLDIRSPGLGDTAMYLCATSRDRGAGSEQYFGPGTRLTVT.